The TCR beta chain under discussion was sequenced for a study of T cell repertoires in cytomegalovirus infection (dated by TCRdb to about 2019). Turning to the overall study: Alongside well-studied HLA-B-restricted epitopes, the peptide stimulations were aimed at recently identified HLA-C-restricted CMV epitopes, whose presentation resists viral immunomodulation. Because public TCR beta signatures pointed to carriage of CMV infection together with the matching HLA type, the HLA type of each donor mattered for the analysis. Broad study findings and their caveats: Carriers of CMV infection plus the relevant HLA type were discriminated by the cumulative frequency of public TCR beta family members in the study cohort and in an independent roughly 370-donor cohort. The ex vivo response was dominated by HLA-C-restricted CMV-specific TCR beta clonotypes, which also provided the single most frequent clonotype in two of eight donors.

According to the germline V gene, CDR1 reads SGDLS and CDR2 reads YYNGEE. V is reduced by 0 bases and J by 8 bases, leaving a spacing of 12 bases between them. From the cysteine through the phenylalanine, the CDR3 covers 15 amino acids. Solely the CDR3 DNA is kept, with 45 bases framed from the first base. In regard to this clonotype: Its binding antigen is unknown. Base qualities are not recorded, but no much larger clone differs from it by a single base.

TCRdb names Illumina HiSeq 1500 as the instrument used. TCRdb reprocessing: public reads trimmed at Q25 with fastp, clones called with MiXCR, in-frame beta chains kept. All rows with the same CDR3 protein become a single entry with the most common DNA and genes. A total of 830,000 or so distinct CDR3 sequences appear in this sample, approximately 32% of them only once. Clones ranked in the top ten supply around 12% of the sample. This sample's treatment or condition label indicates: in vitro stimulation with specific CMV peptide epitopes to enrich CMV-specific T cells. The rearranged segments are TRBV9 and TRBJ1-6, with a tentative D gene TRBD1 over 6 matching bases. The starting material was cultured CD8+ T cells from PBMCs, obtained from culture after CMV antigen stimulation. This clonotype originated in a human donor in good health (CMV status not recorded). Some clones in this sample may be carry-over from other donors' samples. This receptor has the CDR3 CASSVEGGQDSPLHF. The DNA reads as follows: TGTGCCAGCAGCGTAGAGGGGGGGCAGGATTCACCCCTCCACTTT. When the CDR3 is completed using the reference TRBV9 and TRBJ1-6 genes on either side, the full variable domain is DSGVTQTPKHLITATGQRVTLRCSPRSGDLSVYWYQQSLDQGLQFLIQYYNGEERAKGNILERFSAQQFPDLHSELNLSSLELGDSALYFCASSVEGGQDSPLHFGNGTRLTVT.